A single sample gave rise to the 6 T cell receptor beta chains below, sequenced in a study of blood T cell repertoires in COVID-19. Method: immunoSEQ multiplex PCR; TCRdb's copy keeps in-frame clones and lacks some. The table has 200,000 to 250,000 clones, 86% seen once; the top ten hold 2% to 2.5%. Material: PBMCs or T cells enriched from blood (not recorded which). The receptors stem from a woman in her fifties or sixties who had recovered from COVID-19.

The V and J genes are TRBV6-5 and TRBJ2-7, with TRBD1 identical over 8 bases. J gave up 1 base and V 6 bases, and 2 bases lay outside the gene matches. Germline assignment: CDR1 MNHEY and CDR2 SVGAGI. The CDR3 has 13 residues. DNA of the CDR3: TGTGCCAGCAGACGACAGGGGTCCTACGAGCAGTACTTC. Protein sequence: CASRRQGSYEQYF.

V and J are TRBV15 and TRBJ1-2; no reliable D call. CDR3 length equals 18 residues. Trimming took off 0 bases at V and 0 bases at J, with 17 bases between the two ends. The germline CDR1 and CDR2 sequences are LNHNV and YYDKDF (reference sequence). The CDR3 nucleotides are TGTGCCACCAGCAGAGATAGTTTTGTGAAGGGAGCTAACTATGGCTACACCTTC. As protein: CATSRDSFVKGANYGYTF.

The rearrangement uses TRBV6-5 and TRBJ1-1, with D maybe TRBD1 (5 bases). The CDR3 is 10 amino acids. In germline, CDR1 is MNHEY, CDR2 SVGAGI. CDR3 protein: CSAGVTEAFF. The CDR3 DNA sequence: TGTTCGGCGGGGGTCACTGAAGCTTTCTTT.

J is TRBJ2-1 and V is TRBV2; 9 bases match TRBD1. This CDR3 spans 15 amino acids. Germline CDR1 is SNHLY and CDR2 is FYNNEI. The ends lost 7 bases at V and 4 bases at J; junction bases unmatched: 8. This chain's CDR3 is CASTTWGTGYNEQFF. Here the CDR3 DNA reads TGTGCCAGCACCACCTGGGGGACAGGGTACAATGAGCAGTTCTTC.

The genes are TRBV10-1 and TRBJ2-2; D uncertain. The germline V gene has CDR1 WNHNN and CDR2 SYGVQD (reference sequence). The CDR3 is made up of 13 amino acids. V was cut by 6 bases and J by 5 bases, with 10 bases left in between. CDR3 DNA sequence: TGCGCCAGCAGGTCGATCGAGACCGGGGAGCTGTTTTTT. This gives the protein CASRSIETGELFF.

This clone was seen a single time. The chain couples TRBV4-3 to TRBJ1-4; the match to TRBD1 covers 8 bases. With 0 bases clipped from V and 8 bases from J, the junction kept 2 bases outside the gene matches. This CDR3 is built from 14 residues. The germline V gene encodes CDR1 LGHNA and CDR2 YSLEER. CDR3 nucleotide sequence: TGCGCCAGCAGCCAAGAGGCAGGGGGCGAAAAACTGTTTTTT. This encodes CASSQEAGGEKLFF.